Listed below are T cell receptor beta chains from one sample, sequenced in a study of OX40 agonist ivuxolimab in advanced cancers. The protocol was immunoSEQ multiplex PCR, while the TCRdb copy is restricted to in-frame clones and leaves out a portion. Seen here are tens of thousands of clones, 75% to 90% observed once, and the top ten hold around 0.38%. This material consisted of CD4+ or CD8+ T cells sorted from blood, taken in a trial of the OX40 agonist ivuxolimab. The source of these receptors is an adult with an advanced solid tumor such as melanoma, head and neck, liver or kidney cancer. The CDR3 runs from the conserved cysteine through the conserved F or W. Fields, in order: J gene, D gene, V gene, CDR3 DNA, CDR3 protein. D genes are given only for firm matches.

TRBJ2-2,.,TRBV6-5,TGTGCCAGCAGCTCAGGGGTTAGCACCGGGGAGCTGTTTTTT,CASSSGVSTGELFF
TRBJ1-2,.,TRBV9,TGTGCCAGCAGCGTAGCCCAGTGGCCTAACTATGGCTACACCTTC,CASSVAQWPNYGYTF
TRBJ2-5,.,TRBV28,TGTGCCAGCAGCTCTGCATGGCAGACCCAGTACTTC,CASSSAWQTQYF
TRBJ1-1,TRBD1,TRBV27,TGTGCCAGCAGTGTCCAGGGGGCAACTGAAGCTTTCTTT,CASSVQGATEAFF
TRBJ2-1,TRBD2,TRBV9,TGTGCCAGCAGCGTAGCTTCTAGACTAGCGGGCCACAATGAGCAGTTCTTC,CASSVASRLAGHNEQFF
TRBJ1-2,TRBD1,TRBV18,TGTGCCAGCTCACCACCGGGACAGGGTTCGTTTGGCTACACCTTC,CASSPPGQGSFGYTF
TRBJ2-7,.,TRBV6-6,TGTGCCAGCAGTTCATCGAACGAGCAGTACTTC,CASSSSNEQYF
TRBJ1-1,TRBD1,TRBV5-1,TGCGCCAGCAGCTTTCTTCAGGGGGCTACAACTGAAGCTTTCTTT,CASSFLQGATTEAFF
TRBJ2-5,.,TRBV7-6,TGTGCCAGCAGCTCCCATGGATCCGGGACAGCGGGGGAGACCCAGTACTTC,CASSSHGSGTAGETQYF
TRBJ1-2,.,TRBV5-6,TGTGCCAGCAGCTTTGCATTTCGGGAGAGCGGCTACACCTTC,CASSFAFRESGYTF
TRBJ2-2,TRBD2,TRBV27,TGTGCCAGCAGTTTATACCTCACTAGCGGGAGGGGCGGGGAGCTGTTTTTT,CASSLYLTSGRGGELFF
TRBJ2-2,TRBD1,TRBV15,TGTGCCACCAGCAGAGATCTTCAGGGGGCTATCACCGGGGAGCTGTTTTTT,CATSRDLQGAITGELFF
TRBJ2-2,TRBD1,TRBV27,TGTGCCAGCAGTTTTAGGGGACAGGACACCGGGGAGCTGTTTTTT,CASSFRGQDTGELFF
TRBJ2-7,.,TRBV28,TGTGCCAGCAGGTCGCCCCCTAGAAAAGGGTACTTC,CASRSPPRKGYF